These T cell receptor beta chains were read from a single sample in a study of blood T cell repertoires in COVID-19. Sequencing used immunoSEQ multiplex PCR; TCRdb keeps in-frame clones, though not all of them. Here the sample spans around 86,000 clones, 85% being singletons. Sample: peripheral blood. The receptors were sampled from a man older than 75 with acute or convalescent COVID-19. Both conserved end residues are part of each CDR3. The order of the fields is J gene, D gene, clone size, V gene, CDR3 DNA, CDR3 protein. The D gene is left open where the match is weak. Rows give clone size only sometimes, using once, few, many, or a class for an expanded clone.

>TRBJ2-7|-|-|TRBV5-8
TGTGCCAGCAGCGCGAGACAGTACAGGTACGAGCAGTACTTC
CASSARQYRYEQYF
>TRBJ1-2|-|-|TRBV5-3
TGTGCCAGAAGCTTGGAAGGCGGCGGCTACACCTTC
CARSLEGGGYTF
>TRBJ1-3|TRBD1|-|TRBV7-9
TGTGCCAGCAGCTTAGCCCTTCGGACAGGGCTTTCCTCTGGAAACACCATATATTTT
CASSLALRTGLSSGNTIYF
>TRBJ2-7|TRBD1|-|TRBV27
TGTGCCAGCAGTTTCGCGGGACAGGGCGCCGGGTACGAGCAGTACTTC
CASSFAGQGAGYEQYF
>TRBJ2-5|TRBD1|few|TRBV24-1
TGTGCCACCAGTGATGGTGACAGGGGATCCCCAGAGACCCAGTACTTC
CATSDGDRGSPETQYF
>TRBJ2-7|-|-|TRBV2
TGTGCCAGCAGCCGACAAACCGCCTACGAGCAGTACTTC
CASSRQTAYEQYF
>TRBJ1-3|TRBD1|-|TRBV5-1
TGCGCCAGCAGCTTTGAGGGGGCCGCTGGAAACACCATATATTTT
CASSFEGAAGNTIYF
>TRBJ2-2|TRBD2|once|TRBV30
TGTGCCCGGGGACTAGCGGGAGCCCCCGGGGAGCTGTTTTTT
CARGLAGAPGELFF
>TRBJ1-2|TRBD1|-|TRBV6-5
TGTGCCAGCAGCCCCGGGACAGCGAGGGGCTACACCTTC
CASSPGTARGYTF
>TRBJ1-2|-|once|TRBV9
TGTGCCAGCAGCGTAGCTACTAGCTACACCTTC
CASSVATSYTF
>TRBJ2-3|-|-|TRBV21-1
TGTGCCAGCGTGGACAGGGGGCGAGATACGCAGTATTTT
CASVDRGRDTQYF
>TRBJ1-5|TRBD1|-|TRBV7-9
TGTGCCAGCAGCTTCCAGACAGGGGGGAGCAGCAATCAGCCCCAGCATTTT
CASSFQTGGSSNQPQHF
>TRBJ1-5|-|-|TRBV5-8
TGTGCCAGCAGTTTACAGGGAAGGAGCAATCAGCCCCAGCATTTT
CASSLQGRSNQPQHF
>TRBJ1-5|TRBD1|-|TRBV6-6
TGTGCCAGCAGTTACCCCGGGACAGGGCCTCAGCCCCAGCATTTT
CASSYPGTGPQPQHF
>TRBJ2-2|TRBD1|-|TRBV10-3
TGTGCCATCAGAGTACAGGGGAGCACCGGGGAGCTGTTTTTT
CAIRVQGSTGELFF
>TRBJ2-1|TRBD1|-|TRBV4-3
TGCGCCAGCAGCCAAGATACGGGACAGGGTTACAATGAGCAGTTCTTC
CASSQDTGQGYNEQFF
>TRBJ2-1|-|-|TRBV29-1
TGCAGCGTTGTTCGGATTAGCGGTTCGAGCAATGAGCAGTTCTTC
CSVVRISGSSNEQFF
>TRBJ2-5|TRBD2|-|TRBV28
TGTGCCAGCAATAAAGCGGGAGGTCGAGGGGGGACCCAGTACTTC
CASNKAGGRGGTQYF
>TRBJ2-5|TRBD2|-|TRBV4-2
TGTGCCAGCAGCCAAGAGACTAGCGGGAGCCAAGAGACCCAGTACTTC
CASSQETSGSQETQYF
>TRBJ2-5|TRBD2|-|TRBV6-2/TRBV6-3
TGTGCCAGCAGTTACAGGAGCGGTAGCGGGAAACTTCAAGAGACCCAGTACTTC
CASSYRSGSGKLQETQYF
>TRBJ2-3|TRBD2|-|TRBV4-3
TGCGCCAGCAGCCAAGAAGGGGGACTAGCGGGAGGGGGAGATACGCAGTATTTT
CASSQEGGLAGGGDTQYF
>TRBJ2-1|TRBD2|-|TRBV30
TGTGCTATGGAGGGGACTAGCGCCAACTACAATGAGCAGTTCTTC
CAMEGTSANYNEQFF
>TRBJ1-1|-|-|TRBV27
TGTGCCAGCAGTCTACAGGGATGGAACACTGAAGCTTTCTTT
CASSLQGWNTEAFF
>TRBJ2-6|TRBD1|-|TRBV18
TGTGCCAGCTCACCAGACAGGGCTGGGGCCAACGTCCTGACTTTC
CASSPDRAGANVLTF
>TRBJ2-6|-|-|TRBV27
TGTGCCAGCACCGCAGGGGCCAGCTCTGGGGCCAACGTCCTGACTTTC
CASTAGASSGANVLTF
>TRBJ2-3|-|once|TRBV24-1
TGTGCCACCAGTGATTTGCAGCGGGACATGGACACAGATACGCAGTATTTT
CATSDLQRDMDTDTQYF
>TRBJ1-6|-|many|TRBV20-1
TGCAGTGCTAGTCCCCACCCGGGTCTCTCCTATAATTCACCCCTCCACTTT
CSASPHPGLSYNSPLHF
>TRBJ2-2|TRBD2|-|TRBV5-4
TGTGCCAGCAGCTTGACTAGCGGGAGTGGGGAGCTGTTTTTT
CASSLTSGSGELFF
>TRBJ2-1|-|once|TRBV7-8
TGTGCCAGCAGCTCCGCGCGGGGTAGGGATGAGCAGTTCTTC
CASSSARGRDEQFF
>TRBJ2-1|-|-|TRBV7-9
TGTGCCAGCAGCTTAGCGAGGGATGTCGATGAGCAGTTCTTC
CASSLARDVDEQFF
>TRBJ2-6|TRBD2|-|TRBV5-6
TGTGCCAGCAGCCCCGGGACTAGCGTCTCTGGGGCCAACGTCCTGACTTTC
CASSPGTSVSGANVLTF
>TRBJ2-2|TRBD2|-|TRBV19
TGTGCCAGTACCGGACTAGCGGGAGGTCTCACCGGGGAGCTGTTTTTT
CASTGLAGGLTGELFF
>TRBJ2-7|-|once|TRBV3-1/TRBV3-2
TGTGCCAGCAGCCAACGCGGGGAGAGGGCCTACGAGCAGTACTTC
CASSQRGERAYEQYF